Below are 18 T cell receptor beta chains sequenced from a single sample in a study of blood T cells in healthy people across ages. The use of a sample-barcoded 5' primer and a J-beta primer mix characterized a second PCR of about 7 to 12 cycles. TCRdb processed the 5' RACE reads anew with MiXCR; each CDR3 protein has one entry. The sample lists roughly 680,000 distinct CDR3 sequences, around 49% occurring once. Sequencing was carried out using blood. These receptors came from a woman aged 60-75 years in good health.

This chain joins TRBV4-3 and TRBJ1-2; D may be TRBD1 (5 bases). CDR1 is LGHNA and CDR2 is YSLEER in the germline V gene. The CDR3 sequence is 15 residues long. The V and J ends lost 0 bases and 6 bases respectively, with 14 bases between them. The DNA for the CDR3 is TGCGCCAGCAGCCAAGAAGTTAGCAGGGTTGATGGCTACACCTTC. Protein product: CASSQEVSRVDGYTF.

In this sample, this clonotype turned up once. The rearrangement links TRBV12-3 or TRBV12-4 to TRBJ2-3; D gene uncertain. V shed 6 bases and J shed 0 bases, with 13 bases lying between them. This CDR3 has 15 residues. The CDR3 bases are TGTGCCAGCAGGTCCTACAGAGCTAGCACAGATACGCAGTATTTT. Translation: CASRSYRASTDTQYF.

Only a few counts were recorded for this clonotype. This chain connects TRBV27 to TRBJ2-3, with D possibly being TRBD2 (6 bases). Looked up from germline, CDR1 is MNHEY and CDR2 is SMNVEV (reference sequence). The CDR3 length is 17 residues. The V and J ends lost 5 bases and 2 bases respectively, with 20 bases between them. The CDR3 bases are TGTGCCAGCAGTAGCCAACGGGGACTCTCAACCACAGATACGCAGTATTTT. It is translated as CASSSQRGLSTTDTQYF.

This clonotype was recorded at least ten times. V is TRBV28 and J is TRBJ2-5; the D gene is possibly TRBD1 (6 bases). Trimming removed 0 bases at V and 3 bases at J, with 14 bases between. This CDR3 region has 16 residues. CDR1 is MDHEN, CDR2 SYDVKM, per germline. The CDR3 reads CASSLWGAQGKETQYF. The CDR3 DNA reads as TGTGCCAGCAGTTTATGGGGGGCGCAAGGCAAAGAGACCCAGTACTTC.

This clonotype was detected a few times. The V and J genes are TRBV10-2 and TRBJ1-1; TRBD1 is a possible D gene (5 bases). Germline V CDR1 and CDR2: WSHSY, SAAADI. This CDR3 has 15 residues. Trimming removed 2 bases at V and 1 base at J, with 11 bases between. CDR3 coding DNA: TGCGCCAGCAGTGAGGCAGGGTTTAGGAACACTGAAGCTTTCTTT. Translating gives CASSEAGFRNTEAFF.

This clonotype has just a few counts. The chain is built from TRBV4-2 and TRBJ2-7; 11 nucleotides align to TRBD2. The ends lost 5 bases at V and 1 base at J; junction bases unmatched: 4. The CDR3 sequence is 15 residues long. The germline CDR1 and CDR2 sequences are LGHNA and YNFKEQ. CDR3 bases: TGTGCCAGCAGCACCCGACTAGCGGGGTCCTACGAGCAGTACTTC. Its protein is CASSTRLAGSYEQYF.

This clonotype was picked up a small number of times. The DNA for the CDR3 is TGTGCCAGCAGCTTCAGGGGCGGGAGGTATGGAGATACGCAGTATTTT. It encodes CASSFRGGRYGDTQYF. The gene calls are TRBV7-2 and TRBJ2-3, with 8 bases lining up with TRBD2. Germline V lookup: CDR1 SGHTA, CDR2 FQGNSA. Trimming took 3 bases from V and 5 from J; bases not matched to a gene: 10. This CDR3 is built from 16 residues.

This clonotype was seen more than once but under ten times. This sequence joins TRBV30 and TRBJ1-4; a weak D match, TRBD1 (6 bases). In germline, CDR1 is GTSNPN, CDR2 SVGIG (reference sequence). The CDR3 contains 13 residues. Trimming cost V 5 bases and J 6 bases, with 13 bases left between them. For the CDR3, the DNA is TGTGCCTGGGCCCGGGACAAGGATGAAAAACTGTTTTTT. Translated, it gives CAWARDKDEKLFF.

This clonotype occurred a few times. The chain couples TRBV5-6 to TRBJ2-1; 10 nucleotides line up with TRBD2. V lost 3 bases, J lost 8 bases, and 11 bases stayed unmatched. Germline V gives CDR1 SGHDT, CDR2 YYEEEE. This CDR3 comprises 16 residues. CDR3 in DNA: TGTGCCAGCAGCTCAGGGTGGAGCGGGAGGGGCTATGAGCAGTTCTTC. This encodes CASSSGWSGRGYEQFF.

CDR3: CAGGEGGSNSPLHF. As DNA, the CDR3 is TGTGCCGGGGGAGAGGGGGGGTCTAATTCACCCCTCCACTTT. The rearrangement uses TRBV25-1 and TRBJ1-6; perhaps TRBD1 as D (6 bases). The CDR3 contains 14 residues. The germline CDR1 and CDR2 sequences are MGHDK and SYGVNS. The germline V and J ends were trimmed by 11 bases and 6 bases, with 17 bases remaining between them.

There are a few counts of this clonotype. The chain links TRBV6-5 to TRBJ1-1; D call uncertain. This CDR3 has 15 residues. Germline V lookup: CDR1 MNHEY, CDR2 SVGAGI. Trimming took off 0 bases at V and 1 base at J, with 9 bases between the two ends. CDR3 nucleotides: TGTGCCAGCAGTTACTCGAAGGGAGGGAACACTGAAGCTTTCTTT. The encoded protein is CASSYSKGGNTEAFF.

CDR3 nucleotides: TGTGCCAGCAGTTCCCTACTAGCGGGAGGGCCTCACGAGCAGTACTTC. This sequence encodes CASSSLLAGGPHEQYF. The rearrangement joins TRBV27 to TRBJ2-5; 13 bases are a match to TRBD2. TRBJ2-7 explains the end of the DNA better; the J call may be wrong. The CDR3 has 16 amino acids. Germline V gene sequence: CDR1 MNHEY, CDR2 SMNVEV (reference sequence).

The genes are TRBV4-1 and TRBJ2-7; D gene ambiguous. The CDR3 consists of 12 residues. Per the germline V gene, CDR1 is MGHRA and CDR2 is YSYEKL. Trimming cost V 0 bases and J 6 bases, with 6 bases left between them. CDR3 in DNA: TGCGCCAGCAGCCAAGATTTTCTCGAGCAGTACTTC. It yields the protein CASSQDFLEQYF.

The rearrangement joins TRBV24-1 to TRBJ2-3, with 7 bases aligning to TRBD2. Germline-derived CDR1 and CDR2 are KGHDR and SFDVKD. This CDR3 region has 15 residues. The V segment lost 4 bases and the J segment 6 bases; nucleotides outside the gene matches: 9. The CDR3 bases are TGTGCCACCAGTGAACCTCTAGCGGCCTCGGATACGCAGTATTTT. Translated, it gives CATSEPLAASDTQYF.

The chain couples TRBV10-3 to TRBJ2-4; D not resolved. The CDR3 is 13 amino acids. From germline, CDR1 is ENHRY and CDR2 SYGVKD. Trimming pared 0 bases from V and 6 bases from J, leaving 6 bases between. The CDR3 reads CAISESTSNIQYF. As DNA, the CDR3 is TGTGCCATCAGTGAGTCGACATCAAACATTCAGTACTTC.

This chain joins TRBV29-1 and TRBJ1-4, with 8 nucleotides matching TRBD1. V shed 6 bases, J shed 5 bases, and the junction held 5 bases outside the gene matches. This CDR3 has 13 amino acids. CDR1 and CDR2 (germline): SQVTM, ANQGSEA. The chain's CDR3 is CSVRDRINEKLFF. CDR3 nucleotides: TGCAGCGTCCGGGACAGGATAAATGAAAAACTGTTTTTT. The full variable domain, in which reference TRBV29-1 and TRBJ1-4 provide the parts outside the CDR3, is SAVISQKPSRDICQRGTSLTIQCQVDSQVTMMFWYRQQPGQSLTLIATANQGSEATYESGFVIDKFPISRPNLTFSTLTVSNMSPEDSSIYLCSVRDRINEKLFFGSGTQLSVL.

V and J are TRBV7-3 and TRBJ1-1, with D uncertain. V lost 0 bases and J 2 bases, leaving 7 bases between the germline ends. This CDR3 contains 14 residues. The germline CDR1 and CDR2 sequences are SGHTA and FQGTGA. CDR3 nucleotides: TGTGCCAGCAGCTTAACTCCAGCCAACACTGAAGCTTTCTTT. Translated, it gives CASSLTPANTEAFF.

In this sample, this clonotype turned up a few times. The genes are TRBV10-3 and TRBJ2-7, with TRBD2 as a possible D gene (6 bases). CDR1 is ENHRY, CDR2 SYGVKD, per germline. V was clipped by 11 bases and J by 4 bases, with 9 bases between them. The CDR3 loop spans 10 amino acids. The chain's CDR3 is CAPAGYEQYF. The CDR3 nucleotides are TGTGCCCCGGCGGGATACGAGCAGTACTTC.